A selection of T cell receptor beta chains follows, all from one sample in a study of cytomegalovirus exposure and HLA in healthy donors. Some clones are missing from TCRdb's copy, which holds only in-frame ones; the method was immunoSEQ multiplex PCR. This sample has 100,000 to 150,000 clones; over 60% occur once, and the top ten carry more than 1%. Sequenced: PBMCs. The receptors were gathered from a female donor in good health and CMV-seronegative. Both conserved end residues are part of each CDR3. Fields, in order: J gene, clone size, V gene, D gene, CDR3 DNA, CDR3 protein. The D gene is left open where the match is weak. Part of the rows lack a size; the others show once, few, many or a class for expanded clones.

j_call: TRBJ2-3
clone_size: .
v_call: TRBV6-6
d_call: TRBD2
cdr3_nt: TGTGCCAGCAGTACGCGAGCTAGCGGTACGCAGTATTTT
cdr3_aa: CASSTRASGTQYF

j_call: TRBJ1-1
clone_size: .
v_call: TRBV6-6
d_call: .
cdr3_nt: TGTGCCAGCAGTTACGTAAGAGTCATGAACACTGAAGCTTTCTTT
cdr3_aa: CASSYVRVMNTEAFF

j_call: TRBJ2-3
clone_size: .
v_call: TRBV5-6
d_call: TRBD2
cdr3_nt: TGTGCCAGCAGCCCACCTAGCGGGGGCACAGATACGCAGTATTTT
cdr3_aa: CASSPPSGGTDTQYF

j_call: TRBJ2-3
clone_size: once
v_call: TRBV19
d_call: .
cdr3_nt: TGTGCCAGTAGTCCTTACGGAGAGAGCACAGATACGCAGTATTTT
cdr3_aa: CASSPYGESTDTQYF

j_call: TRBJ1-6
clone_size: .
v_call: TRBV2
d_call: TRBD1
cdr3_nt: TGTGCCAGCGGGACAGGGTATAATTCACCCCTCCACTTT
cdr3_aa: CASGTGYNSPLHF

j_call: TRBJ2-3
clone_size: few
v_call: TRBV5-3
d_call: .
cdr3_nt: TGTGCCAGAAGCTTGACCCATCGGGGCACAGATACGCAGTATTTT
cdr3_aa: CARSLTHRGTDTQYF

j_call: TRBJ2-3
clone_size: .
v_call: TRBV18
d_call: TRBD2
cdr3_nt: TGTGCCAGCTCACCGCGCGGGAGGGGAGATACGCAGTATTTT
cdr3_aa: CASSPRGRGDTQYF

j_call: TRBJ1-6
clone_size: .
v_call: TRBV2
d_call: .
cdr3_nt: TGTGCCAGCGGTTCCGGGGGATTTCTAAGTTCACCCCTCCACTTT
cdr3_aa: CASGSGGFLSSPLHF

j_call: TRBJ1-1
clone_size: .
v_call: TRBV15
d_call: .
cdr3_nt: TGTGCCACCAGTAAGGTGGGCGGACATATACCCGGTGAAGCTTTCTTT
cdr3_aa: CATSKVGGHIPGEAFF

j_call: TRBJ2-3
clone_size: .
v_call: TRBV5-1
d_call: .
cdr3_nt: TGCGCCAGCAGCTTGGCACCAGGGGCCACAGATACGCAGTATTTT
cdr3_aa: CASSLAPGATDTQYF

j_call: TRBJ2-3
clone_size: few
v_call: TRBV9
d_call: .
cdr3_nt: TGTGCCAGCAGCGTACTAGCGCCACGGGATACGCAGTATTTT
cdr3_aa: CASSVLAPRDTQYF

j_call: TRBJ2-5
clone_size: .
v_call: TRBV4-1
d_call: TRBD1
cdr3_nt: TGCGCCAGCAGCCAAGATCCCGGGACAGAGGGGACCCAGTACTTC
cdr3_aa: CASSQDPGTEGTQYF

j_call: TRBJ2-1
clone_size: .
v_call: TRBV7-2
d_call: TRBD1
cdr3_nt: TGTGCCAGCAGCAGGGACAGGGTCAATGAGCAGTTCTTC
cdr3_aa: CASSRDRVNEQFF

j_call: TRBJ2-7
clone_size: .
v_call: TRBV2
d_call: .
cdr3_nt: TGTGCCAGCAGCCCTTGGGCTGTCTACGAGCAGTACTTC
cdr3_aa: CASSPWAVYEQYF

j_call: TRBJ2-3
clone_size: .
v_call: TRBV7-3
d_call: .
cdr3_nt: TGTGCCAGCAGCTTGGGCGGGATCAGCACAGATACGCAGTATTTT
cdr3_aa: CASSLGGISTDTQYF

j_call: TRBJ1-1
clone_size: .
v_call: TRBV15
d_call: .
cdr3_nt: TGTGCCACCAGCAGGGACTCGGGCGGGACCGCTGAAGCTTTCTTT
cdr3_aa: CATSRDSGGTAEAFF

j_call: TRBJ1-1
clone_size: .
v_call: TRBV19
d_call: .
cdr3_nt: TGTGCCAGTAGTATCTCCCTTAACACTGAAGCTTTCTTT
cdr3_aa: CASSISLNTEAFF

j_call: TRBJ2-1
clone_size: .
v_call: TRBV6-5
d_call: TRBD2
cdr3_nt: TGTGCCAGCAGTACCGGGACTAGCGGTGACAATGAGCAGTTCTTC
cdr3_aa: CASSTGTSGDNEQFF

j_call: TRBJ1-1
clone_size: .
v_call: TRBV20-1
d_call: .
cdr3_nt: TGCAGTGCTAGAGATGAGCCTGAAGCTTTCTTT
cdr3_aa: CSARDEPEAFF

j_call: TRBJ2-7
clone_size: .
v_call: TRBV28
d_call: TRBD1
cdr3_nt: TGTGCCAGCACTACACCTGGGACAGCCTACGAGCAGTACTTC
cdr3_aa: CASTTPGTAYEQYF

j_call: TRBJ2-5
clone_size: few
v_call: TRBV5-4
d_call: TRBD2
cdr3_nt: TGTGCCAGCAGCTCGGTAGCGGGCCGACAAGAGACCCAGTACTTC
cdr3_aa: CASSSVAGRQETQYF

j_call: TRBJ1-2
clone_size: .
v_call: TRBV9
d_call: .
cdr3_nt: TGTGCCAGCAGCAATGGGGGCCCTACAAATAACTATGGCTACACCTTC
cdr3_aa: CASSNGGPTNNYGYTF

j_call: TRBJ1-5
clone_size: .
v_call: TRBV30
d_call: TRBD1
cdr3_nt: TGTGCCTGGAATCCGGACAGGGTAGGTCAGCCCCAGCATTTT
cdr3_aa: CAWNPDRVGQPQHF

j_call: TRBJ1-2
clone_size: .
v_call: TRBV6-5
d_call: .
cdr3_nt: TGTGCCAGCAAAATGTTAGGGGCTAACTATGGCTACACCTTC
cdr3_aa: CASKMLGANYGYTF

j_call: TRBJ2-7
clone_size: .
v_call: TRBV4-1
d_call: .
cdr3_nt: TGCGCCAGCAGCCAGACCCCGGGACTTTACGAGCAGTACTTC
cdr3_aa: CASSQTPGLYEQYF

j_call: TRBJ2-5
clone_size: .
v_call: TRBV11-1
d_call: TRBD2
cdr3_nt: TGTGCCAGCAGCTTAGGGACTAGCGGAGGGGAGACCCAGTACTTC
cdr3_aa: CASSLGTSGGETQYF

j_call: TRBJ2-1
clone_size: .
v_call: TRBV5-1
d_call: .
cdr3_nt: TGCGCCAGCAGCTTAGTAGCGAACAATGAGCAGTTCTTC
cdr3_aa: CASSLVANNEQFF

j_call: TRBJ2-3
clone_size: .
v_call: TRBV18
d_call: .
cdr3_nt: TGTGCCAGCTCACCACTCCGGGACATCAGCACAGATACGCAGTATTTT
cdr3_aa: CASSPLRDISTDTQYF

j_call: TRBJ2-1
clone_size: few
v_call: TRBV2
d_call: TRBD2
cdr3_nt: TGTGCCAGCGAGCCCGAGCGGGAGACCTACAATGAGCAGTTCTTC
cdr3_aa: CASEPERETYNEQFF

j_call: TRBJ2-1
clone_size: .
v_call: TRBV6-1
d_call: TRBD2
cdr3_nt: TGTGCCAGTACCCTTGCGGGAGGAGACTACAATGAGCAGTTCTTC
cdr3_aa: CASTLAGGDYNEQFF

j_call: TRBJ1-2
clone_size: .
v_call: TRBV2
d_call: TRBD1
cdr3_nt: TGTGCCAGCAGTTGGGACAGCAACTATGGCTACACCTTC
cdr3_aa: CASSWDSNYGYTF

j_call: TRBJ1-2
clone_size: .
v_call: TRBV19
d_call: .
cdr3_nt: TGTGCCAGTAGTATTCCGGTACAGGGACCGTACTATGGCTACACCTTC
cdr3_aa: CASSIPVQGPYYGYTF

j_call: TRBJ1-4
clone_size: .
v_call: TRBV5-4
d_call: .
cdr3_nt: TGTGCCAGCAGCGTCGGGACACTCAAGGGAGAAAAACTGTTTTTT
cdr3_aa: CASSVGTLKGEKLFF

j_call: TRBJ1-5
clone_size: .
v_call: TRBV5-1
d_call: .
cdr3_nt: TGCGCCAGCAGCAAGACAGTCAATCAGCCCCAGCATTTT
cdr3_aa: CASSKTVNQPQHF

j_call: TRBJ2-3
clone_size: .
v_call: TRBV9
d_call: .
cdr3_nt: TGTGCCAGCAGCTCTACAGGATCTAGCACAGATACGCAGTATTTT
cdr3_aa: CASSSTGSSTDTQYF

j_call: TRBJ1-1
clone_size: .
v_call: TRBV30
d_call: .
cdr3_nt: TGTGCCTGGAGGCTAAGAGGGGGGGGGCGCAGTAGGGACACTGAAGCTTTCTTT
cdr3_aa: CAWRLRGGGRSRDTEAFF

j_call: TRBJ2-2
clone_size: .
v_call: TRBV7-9
d_call: TRBD2
cdr3_nt: TGTGCCAGCAGCTTCGGCATGACGCGCGGGAGGGCGAACACCGGGGAGCTGTTTTTT
cdr3_aa: CASSFGMTRGRANTGELFF

j_call: TRBJ2-1
clone_size: .
v_call: TRBV5-5
d_call: TRBD2
cdr3_nt: TGTGCCAGCAGCTTGGGTGGGACTACCAATGAGCAGTTCTTC
cdr3_aa: CASSLGGTTNEQFF

j_call: TRBJ2-4
clone_size: .
v_call: TRBV5-4
d_call: .
cdr3_nt: TGTGCCAGCAGCTTAGACAAAGCCAAAAACATTCAGTACTTC
cdr3_aa: CASSLDKAKNIQYF

j_call: TRBJ1-1
clone_size: .
v_call: TRBV19
d_call: .
cdr3_nt: TGTGCCAGTAGCGCCTATGTGGGGCTGAACACTGAAGCTTTCTTT
cdr3_aa: CASSAYVGLNTEAFF

j_call: TRBJ2-3
clone_size: .
v_call: TRBV30
d_call: TRBD1
cdr3_nt: TGTGCCTGGAGTGCGGCAGGGGGCAGGTCAGATACGCAGTATTTT
cdr3_aa: CAWSAAGGRSDTQYF

j_call: TRBJ1-5
clone_size: .
v_call: TRBV19
d_call: TRBD1
cdr3_nt: TGTGCCAGCCGGACAGGCGCCGGGCCCCAGCATTTT
cdr3_aa: CASRTGAGPQHF

j_call: TRBJ1-2
clone_size: .
v_call: TRBV28
d_call: .
cdr3_nt: TGTGCCAGCACCCGAGGGCACTATGGCTACACCTTC
cdr3_aa: CASTRGHYGYTF

j_call: TRBJ2-2
clone_size: once
v_call: TRBV28
d_call: TRBD1
cdr3_nt: TGTGCCAGCAGTCGATCCGCCGGGACAGGGGATATCGGGGAGCTGTTTTTT
cdr3_aa: CASSRSAGTGDIGELFF

j_call: TRBJ1-2
clone_size: .
v_call: TRBV7-6
d_call: .
cdr3_nt: TGTGCCAGCAGCACTAGGTCAGGTGCAGGCTACACCTTC
cdr3_aa: CASSTRSGAGYTF

j_call: TRBJ2-5
clone_size: .
v_call: TRBV30
d_call: .
cdr3_nt: TGTGCCTGGAGTTCTACTCCAGAGACCCAGTACTTC
cdr3_aa: CAWSSTPETQYF

j_call: TRBJ2-7
clone_size: .
v_call: TRBV5-1
d_call: TRBD1
cdr3_nt: TGCGCCAGCAGCTTGACAGGGGCCGGGTACGAGCAGTACTTC
cdr3_aa: CASSLTGAGYEQYF